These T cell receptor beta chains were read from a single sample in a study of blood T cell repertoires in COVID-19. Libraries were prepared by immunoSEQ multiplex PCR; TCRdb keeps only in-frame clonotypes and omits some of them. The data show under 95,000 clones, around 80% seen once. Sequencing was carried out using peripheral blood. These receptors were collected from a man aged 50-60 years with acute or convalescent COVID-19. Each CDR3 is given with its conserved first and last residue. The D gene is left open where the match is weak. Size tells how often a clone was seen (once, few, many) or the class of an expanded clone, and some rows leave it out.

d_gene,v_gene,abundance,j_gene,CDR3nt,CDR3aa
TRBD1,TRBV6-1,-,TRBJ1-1,TGTGCCAGCAGTGAAAGGGGGCAAGCTTTCTTT,CASSERGQAFF
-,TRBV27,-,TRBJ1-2,TGTGCCAGCAGCCTGACAGATAAGTATGGCTACACCTTC,CASSLTDKYGYTF
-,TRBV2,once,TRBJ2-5,TGTGCCAGCAGCCGCCAGAAGACCCAGTACTTC,CASSRQKTQYF
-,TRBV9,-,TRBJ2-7,TGTGCCAGCAGCGTAGGAGGTTCCTACGAGCAGTACTTC,CASSVGGSYEQYF
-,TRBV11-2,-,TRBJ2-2,TGTGCCAGCAGCTTAGAATGGGTGTGGGAGAGTACTTACACCGGGGAGCTGTTTTTT,CASSLEWVWESTYTGELFF
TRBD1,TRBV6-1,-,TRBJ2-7,TGTGCCAGCAGTGAAAGACAGGGGGCATCCCCCTACGAGCAGTACTTC,CASSERQGASPYEQYF
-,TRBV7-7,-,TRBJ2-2,TGTGCCAGCAGTCGGACCGGGACTGCGAACACCGGGGAGCTGTTTTTT,CASSRTGTANTGELFF
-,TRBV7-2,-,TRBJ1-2,TGTGCCAGCAGCTCGAGTCAGGGTGGTTATTATGGCTACACCTTC,CASSSSQGGYYGYTF
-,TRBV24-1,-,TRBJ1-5,TGTGCCACCAGTGAGACCGGGACAAATCTCAATCAGCCCCAGCATTTT,CATSETGTNLNQPQHF
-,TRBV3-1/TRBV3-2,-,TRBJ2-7,TGTGCCAGCAGCCAGGGACAGGGGCCGGCTAGCGGGAATTACGAGCAGTACTTC,CASSQGQGPASGNYEQYF
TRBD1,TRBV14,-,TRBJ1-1,TGTGCCAGCAGCACCCGGACAGGGCGGAACACTGAAGCTTTCTTT,CASSTRTGRNTEAFF
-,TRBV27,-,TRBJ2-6,TGTGCCAGCAGTGTTAGCTCTGGGGCCAACGTCCTGACTTTC,CASSVSSGANVLTF
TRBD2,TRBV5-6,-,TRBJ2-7,TGTGCCAGCAGCTCTAGCGGGGGGAAGCAGTACTTC,CASSSSGGKQYF
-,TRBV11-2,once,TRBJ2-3,TGTGCCAGCAGCTTCCGGACTGGGACTAGCACAGATACGCAGTATTTT,CASSFRTGTSTDTQYF
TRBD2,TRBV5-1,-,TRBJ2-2,TGCGCCAGCAAATCTAGCGGTGTCACCGGGGAGCTGTTTTTT,CASKSSGVTGELFF
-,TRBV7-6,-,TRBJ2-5,TGTGCCAGCAGCTTAGCGACAGGACCACGGAGGCAAGAGACCCAGTACTTC,CASSLATGPRRQETQYF
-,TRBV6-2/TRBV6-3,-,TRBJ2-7,TGTGCCAGCAACCCCCCAGGGCGATCCTACGAGCAGTACTTC,CASNPPGRSYEQYF
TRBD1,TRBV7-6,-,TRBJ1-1,TGTGCCAGCAGCTCTGGACAGGGGCCGCCGAACACTGAAGCTTTCTTT,CASSSGQGPPNTEAFF
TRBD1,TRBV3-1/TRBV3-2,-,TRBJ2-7,TGTGCCAGCAGCCCAGGACAGGGGCACTACGAGCAGTACTTC,CASSPGQGHYEQYF
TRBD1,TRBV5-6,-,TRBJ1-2,TGTGCCAGCAGCCCCGGACAGGGGATAGCCTATGGCTACACCTTC,CASSPGQGIAYGYTF
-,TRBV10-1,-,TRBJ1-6,TGCGCCAGCAGTGAGTCTACGGGGGTTACTTCACCCCTCCACTTT,CASSESTGVTSPLHF
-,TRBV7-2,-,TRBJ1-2,TGTGCCAGCATTTTTGGGGCTACGTTTGGCTACACCTTC,CASIFGATFGYTF
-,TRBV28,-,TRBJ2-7,TGTGCCAGCAGTCGTGCGCACTCCTACGAGCAGTACTTC,CASSRAHSYEQYF
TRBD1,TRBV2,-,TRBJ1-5,TGTGCCAGCAGCGGGACAGGGGGCGTTCAGCCCCAGCATTTT,CASSGTGGVQPQHF
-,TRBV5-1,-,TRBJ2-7,TGCGCCAGCAGCTTGTTCGGGTACGAGCAGTACTTC,CASSLFGYEQYF